These T cell receptor beta chains were read from a single sample in a study of shared clonotypes between healthy human individuals. This table comes from immunoSEQ multiplex PCR, and its TCRdb copy is limited to in-frame clones, with some not included. The sample yields 1 million to 1.3 million clones, approximately 80% seen once. Material: memory CD4+ T cells from PBMCs. These TCRs come from a man aged 18-30 years in good health. Some clones in this sample may be carry-over from other donors' samples. CDR3s include the opening cysteine and the closing phenylalanine or tryptophan. The D gene is left open where the match is weak. The size field is filled for only some rows; it gives once, few, many or a size class.

v_call	d_call	clone_size	j_call	cdr3_aa	cdr3_nt
TRBV9	TRBD1	few	TRBJ1-3	CASSDRGISGNTIYF	TGTGCCAGCAGCGACAGGGGTATCTCTGGAAACACCATATATTTT
TRBV2	NA	NA	TRBJ2-1	CASSEFGKTYNEQFF	TGTGCCAGCAGTGAATTCGGGAAGACCTACAATGAGCAGTTCTTC
TRBV7-9	NA	NA	TRBJ2-1	CASSLAPTESQFF	TGTGCCAGCAGCTTAGCCCCTACGGAGTCGCAGTTCTTC
TRBV10-3	NA	NA	TRBJ2-5	CATTGHFQETQYF	TGTGCCACTACGGGACACTTCCAAGAGACCCAGTACTTC
TRBV7-2	TRBD1	NA	TRBJ1-5	CASSVRQGTQPQHF	TGTGCCAGCAGCGTCCGACAGGGAACCCAGCCCCAGCATTTT
TRBV7-9	NA	once	TRBJ2-2	CASRERYRAPGTGELFF	TGTGCCAGCAGGGAAAGATACAGGGCCCCAGGCACCGGGGAGCTGTTTTTT
TRBV18	TRBD2	NA	TRBJ2-7	CASSRDAIRLATHEQYF	TGTGCCAGCTCACGGGATGCGATACGACTAGCGACCCACGAGCAGTACTTC
TRBV7-9	TRBD2	NA	TRBJ2-3	CASSSGLAGRTDTQYF	TGTGCCAGCAGCTCTGGACTAGCGGGACGTACAGATACGCAGTATTTT
TRBV5-8	NA	NA	TRBJ1-2	CASSRDSYGYTF	TGTGCCAGCAGCCGAGACAGCTATGGCTACACCTTC
TRBV12-5	TRBD1	NA	TRBJ2-1	CASGLGTGTGRNEQFF	TGTGCTAGTGGTTTGGGCACCGGGACAGGGCGGAATGAGCAGTTCTTC
TRBV5-1	TRBD1	NA	TRBJ2-2	CASSSTLDRVINTGELFF	TGCGCCAGCAGCTCAACCCTGGACAGGGTGATTAACACCGGGGAGCTGTTTTTT
TRBV6-6	NA	NA	TRBJ2-7	CASSHREAYEQYF	TGTGCCAGCAGTCACAGGGAAGCCTACGAGCAGTACTTC
TRBV14	NA	NA	TRBJ2-5	CASSQDETQYF	TGTGCCAGCAGCCAGGATGAGACCCAGTACTTC
TRBV28	NA	NA	TRBJ2-1	CASSLTGHEQFF	TGTGCCAGCAGTTTAACCGGGCATGAGCAGTTCTTC
TRBV30	NA	many	TRBJ1-2	CAWSVRPPARFDYGYTF	TGTGCCTGGAGTGTACGTCCCCCGGCGAGGTTCGACTATGGCTACACCTTC
TRBV15	NA	NA	TRBJ1-5	CATVREPGQPQHF	TGTGCCACCGTCAGGGAGCCGGGGCAGCCCCAGCATTTT
TRBV2	TRBD2	once	TRBJ2-1	CASSGTSGSNRFF	TGTGCCAGCAGTGGGACTAGCGGGAGCAATAGGTTCTTC
TRBV2	NA	few	TRBJ1-1	CASTPHQGNTEAFF	TGTGCCAGCACCCCCCATCAGGGGAACACTGAAGCTTTCTTT
TRBV4-2	NA	once	TRBJ1-2	CASSQVQGLNYGYTF	TGTGCCAGCAGCCAAGTGCAGGGGCTTAACTATGGCTACACCTTC
TRBV19	NA	NA	TRBJ2-1	CASSILQNEQFF	TGTGCCAGTAGTATTTTACAGAATGAGCAGTTCTTC
TRBV5-4	TRBD1	NA	TRBJ2-6	CASSLPGGLGGANVLTF	TGTGCCAGCAGCTTGCCAGGGGGTTTAGGTGGGGCCAACGTCCTGACTTTC
TRBV5-1	TRBD2	NA	TRBJ2-1	CASSFGGSSRKSYNEQFF	TGCGCCAGCAGTTTCGGCGGGAGCTCACGCAAGTCCTACAATGAGCAGTTCTTC
TRBV28	NA	few	TRBJ1-5	CASSFGNQPQHF	TGTGCCAGCAGTTTCGGCAATCAGCCCCAGCATTTT
TRBV28	NA	many	TRBJ2-7	CASSFGASEQYF	TGTGCCAGCAGTTTCGGGGCCAGCGAGCAGTACTTC